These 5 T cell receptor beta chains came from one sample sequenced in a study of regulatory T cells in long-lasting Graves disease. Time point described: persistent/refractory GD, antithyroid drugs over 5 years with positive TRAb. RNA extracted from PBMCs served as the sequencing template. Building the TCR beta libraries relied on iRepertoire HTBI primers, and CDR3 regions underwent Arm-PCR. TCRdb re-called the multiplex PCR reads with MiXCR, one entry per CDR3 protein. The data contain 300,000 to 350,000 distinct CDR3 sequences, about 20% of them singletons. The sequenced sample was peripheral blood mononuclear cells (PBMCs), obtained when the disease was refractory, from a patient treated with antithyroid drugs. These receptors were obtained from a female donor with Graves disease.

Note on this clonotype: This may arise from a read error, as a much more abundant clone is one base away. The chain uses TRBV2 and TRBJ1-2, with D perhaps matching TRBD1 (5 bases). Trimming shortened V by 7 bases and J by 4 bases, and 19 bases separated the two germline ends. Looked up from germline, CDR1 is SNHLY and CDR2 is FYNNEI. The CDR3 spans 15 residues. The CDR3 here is CASTPRTTNFYGYTF. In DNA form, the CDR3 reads TGTGCCAGCACCCCCCGGACAACCAACTTCTATGGCTACACCTTC.

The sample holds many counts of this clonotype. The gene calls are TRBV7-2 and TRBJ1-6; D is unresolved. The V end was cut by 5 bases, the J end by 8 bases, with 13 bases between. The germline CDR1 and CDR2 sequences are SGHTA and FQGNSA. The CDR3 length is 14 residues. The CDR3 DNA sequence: TGTGCCAGCAGCAAGTTCGGGCTCCATTCACCCCTCCACTTT. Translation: CASSKFGLHSPLHF.

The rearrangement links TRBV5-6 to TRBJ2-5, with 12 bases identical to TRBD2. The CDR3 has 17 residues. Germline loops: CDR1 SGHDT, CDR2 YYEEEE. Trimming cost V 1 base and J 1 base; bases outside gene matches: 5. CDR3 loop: CASSLLTSGRFQETQYF. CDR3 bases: TGTGCCAGCAGCTTGCTGACTAGCGGGAGATTCCAAGAGACCCAGTACTTC. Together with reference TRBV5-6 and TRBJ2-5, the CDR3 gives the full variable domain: DAGVTQSPTHLIKTRGQQVTLRCSPKSGHDTVSWYQQALGQGPQFIFQYYEEEERQRGNFPDRFSGHQFPNYSSELNVNALLLGDSALYLCASSLLTSGRFQETQYFGPGTRLLVL.

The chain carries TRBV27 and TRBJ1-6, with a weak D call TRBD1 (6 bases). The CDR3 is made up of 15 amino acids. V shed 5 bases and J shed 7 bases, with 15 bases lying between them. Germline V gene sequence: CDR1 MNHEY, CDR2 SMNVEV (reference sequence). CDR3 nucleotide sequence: TGTGCCAGCAGTCTGGTAGACAGGCCGAATTCACCCCTCCACTTT. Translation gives CASSLVDRPNSPLHF.

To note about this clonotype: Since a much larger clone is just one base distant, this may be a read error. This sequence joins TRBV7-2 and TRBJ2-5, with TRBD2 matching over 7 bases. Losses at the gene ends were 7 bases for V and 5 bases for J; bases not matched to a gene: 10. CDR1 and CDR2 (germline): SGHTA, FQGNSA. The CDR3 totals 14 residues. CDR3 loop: CASNLVGRGETQYF. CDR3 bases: TGTGCCAGCAACCTGGTCGGGCGGGGGGAGACCCAGTACTTC.